The sequence of this T cell receptor beta chain was determined in a study of blood T cell repertoires in COVID-19. Original analysis: Counts of nucleated cells, estimated from reference gene primer amplification, were obtained. Here immunoSEQ multiplex PCR was the method, and the copy in TCRdb shows in-frame clones only, minus some. Clone size and V and J calls were adopted from that table, with D and trimming inferred from the DNA. The table records roughly 260,000 clones, approximately 92% of them present only once. Sequenced: peripheral blood. This TCR came from a person in their late teens or twenties with COVID-19, enrolled during active disease.

The CDR3 DNA reads TGTGCCAGCAGCCAGGGACAGGAACAGCCCCAGCATTTT. Its translation: CASSQGQEQPQHF. This rearrangement joins TRBV3-1 (or the pseudogene TRBV3-2) to TRBJ1-5; TRBD1 aligns across 8 bases. Per germline, CDR1 LGHDT and CDR2 YNNKEL (reference sequence). V was clipped by 3 bases and J by 7 bases; unmatched bases: 2. This CDR3 contains 13 residues.